These 20 T cell receptor beta chains share one sample of origin, sequenced in a study of PD-1 blockade in classical Hodgkin lymphoma. Sequencing was performed with immunoSEQ multiplex PCR; in TCRdb, only in-frame clones are kept and a portion is missing. Of over 80,000 clones listed, around 90% are singletons. All patients relapsed after autologous stem cell transplantation, and brentuximab vedotin exposure varied. Sequencing was performed on peripheral blood mononuclear cells (PBMCs), taken at baseline. The receptors were gathered from a human donor with classical Hodgkin lymphoma.

The chain carries TRBV9 and TRBJ1-2, with TRBD1 identical over 7 bases. Germline trimming cut 3 bases from V and 6 bases from J; bases unmatched to any gene: 8. Germline V gene sequence: CDR1 SGDLS, CDR2 YYNGEE. This CDR3 contains 14 residues. In DNA, the CDR3 is TGTGCCAGCAGCGGACAGGGTTCTTTGGATGGCTACACCTTC. Its protein product is CASSGQGSLDGYTF.

The chain recombines TRBV5-4 with TRBJ2-7, with 8 bases fitting TRBD2. Unmatched junction bases numbered 6, after V lost 4 bases and J lost 3 bases. Germline-derived CDR1 and CDR2 are SGHNT and YYREEE (reference sequence). The CDR3 contains 14 residues. The CDR3 DNA reads as TGTGCCAGCAGCCGGGGACTAGGGGGCTACGAGCAGTACTTC. As protein: CASSRGLGGYEQYF.

The DNA for the CDR3 is TGTGCCATAAAAGAGCGGGAAACTACAGATACGCAGTATTTT. Protein sequence: CAIKERETTDTQYF. The rearrangement links TRBV2 to TRBJ2-3, with 7 positions matching TRBD2. With V trimmed by 10 bases and J by 3 bases, 10 bases remained unmatched. The CDR3 is 14 amino acids. Looked up from germline, CDR1 is SNHLY and CDR2 is FYNNEI.

The chain joins TRBV5-1 to TRBJ2-5; no clear D gene. There are 13 residues in the CDR3. The V and J ends lost 3 bases and 2 bases respectively, with 8 bases between them. The germline V gene encodes CDR1 SGHRS and CDR2 YFSETQ. The CDR3 protein is CASSSRAQETQYF. CDR3 in DNA: TGCGCCAGCAGCTCAAGGGCACAAGAGACCCAGTACTTC.

The chain links TRBV19 to TRBJ1-1; 8 bases align to TRBD1. This CDR3 spans 13 amino acids. V gave up 6 bases and J gave up 5 bases; unmatched junction bases: 5. Germline loops: CDR1 LNHDA, CDR2 SQIVND (reference sequence). DNA for the CDR3: TGTGCCAGTAGGGCACAGGGGGGGACTGAAGCTTTCTTT. Amino acid sequence: CASRAQGGTEAFF.

The chain uses TRBV6-5 and TRBJ2-3; D unclear. V lost 2 bases to trimming and J lost 6 bases, with 9 bases between them. Germline V lookup: CDR1 MNHEY, CDR2 SVGAGI. The CDR3 has 13 amino acids. The CDR3 nucleotides read TGTGCCAGCAGTTACCCAGGTCCGGATACGCAGTATTTT. Protein: CASSYPGPDTQYF.

The J gene is TRBJ1-3, the V gene TRBV6-1; the D gene is possibly TRBD1 (5 bases). The germline gives CDR1 MNHNS, CDR2 SASEGT. Trimming shortened V by 6 bases and J by 4 bases, and 16 bases separated the two germline ends. The CDR3 runs to 15 residues. CDR3 sequence: CASSRGGDPGNTIYF. The CDR3 DNA reads TGTGCCAGCAGCCGAGGAGGGGATCCAGGAAACACCATATATTTT.

In DNA form, the CDR3 reads TGTGCCAGCAGCCCGACGACAGGGAGGGTAACAGATACGCAGTATTTT. It yields the protein CASSPTTGRVTDTQYF. This chain uses TRBV7-9 with TRBJ2-3, with D perhaps TRBD1 or TRBD2 (7 bases each). The CDR3 contains 16 residues. Germline V gene data show CDR1 as SEHNR and CDR2 as FQNEAQ (reference sequence). With 5 bases removed from V and 3 bases from J, the gap between germline ends came to 18 bases. Looking up the rest from reference TRBV7-9 and TRBJ2-3 gives the full variable domain: DTGVSQNPRHKITKRGQNVTFRCDPISEHNRLYWYRQTLGQGPEFLTYFQNEAQLEKSRLLSDRFSAERPKGSFSTLEIQRTEQGDSAMYLCASSPTTGRVTDTQYFGPGTRLTVL.

This sequence joins TRBV7-9 and TRBJ2-1; a weak D match, TRBD1 (6 bases). Germline CDR1 and CDR2: SEHNR and FQNEAQ (reference sequence). The CDR3 sequence is 14 residues long. Trimming left V 3 bases short and J 6 bases short, with 12 bases between. The CDR3 sequence is CASSLSLGGNEQFF. CDR3 coding DNA: TGTGCCAGCAGCTTGTCACTAGGGGGCAATGAGCAGTTCTTC.

V and J are TRBV9 and TRBJ2-1; tentative D call: TRBD2 (6 bases). CDR1 is SGDLS, CDR2 YYNGEE, per germline. Trimming left V 3 bases short and J 4 bases short, with 20 bases between. There are 17 residues in the CDR3. CDR3 DNA: TGTGCCAGCAGCGCCGGCTCGGGACTTATAAAATACAATGAGCAGTTCTTC. Protein: CASSAGSGLIKYNEQFF.

The rearrangement joins TRBV30 to TRBJ1-5, with 9 bases aligning to TRBD1. The ends lost 5 bases at V and 4 bases at J; junction bases unmatched: 6. Per the germline V gene, CDR1 is GTSNPN and CDR2 is SVGIG (reference sequence). The CDR3 runs 14 residues. The CDR3 DNA reads TGTGCCTGGGCTGACAGGGGGGGGAATCAGCCCCAGCATTTT. It encodes CAWADRGGNQPQHF. The whole variable domain, filled in from reference TRBV30 and TRBJ1-5, reads SQTIHQWPATLVQPVGSPLSLECTVEGTSNPNLYWYRQAAGRGLQLLFYSVGIGQISSEVPQNLSASRPQDRQFILSSKKLLLSDSGFYLCAWADRGGNQPQHFGDGTRLSIL.

This rearrangement joins TRBV5-4 to TRBJ2-7; 8 nucleotides agree with TRBD2. The J segment lost 4 bases and the V segment lost 4 bases, leaving 10 bases of the junction unmatched. CDR1 is SGHNT, CDR2 YYREEE, per germline (reference sequence). There are 15 residues in the CDR3. CDR3 sequence: CASSRPTSVGYEQYF. CDR3 sequence (DNA): TGTGCCAGCAGCCGCCCGACTAGCGTTGGATACGAGCAGTACTTC.

V usage is TRBV19 and J usage is TRBJ1-1; perhaps TRBD1 as D (5 bases). CDR1 is LNHDA and CDR2 is SQIVND in the germline V gene (reference sequence). The CDR3 length is 15 residues. Between the trimmed V and J ends, which lost 11 bases and 4 bases, there was a span of 23 bases. CDR3 DNA sequence: TGTGCCTCCGTCCTAGGGGAGGGCGGTCCCACTGAAGCTTTCTTT. Its translation: CASVLGEGGPTEAFF.

The V call is TRBV5-1, the J call TRBJ2-7; D is undetermined. The CDR3 is 13 residues long. V was shortened by 0 bases and J by 4 bases, with 8 bases between the two germline ends. In germline, CDR1 is SGHRS, CDR2 YFSETQ. The CDR3 DNA reads TGCGCCAGCAGCTTGGAGGCCCAGTACGAGCAGTACTTC. Its protein product is CASSLEAQYEQYF.

The J gene is TRBJ2-7, the V gene TRBV2; D is ambiguous. Trimming pared 3 bases from V and 3 bases from J, leaving 3 bases between. The CDR3 length is 11 residues. Germline values: CDR1 SNHLY, CDR2 FYNNEI. The CDR3 is CASSDFYEQYF. The CDR3 region has the DNA TGTGCCAGCAGTGACTTCTACGAGCAGTACTTC.

CDR3 nucleotides: TGCGCCAGCAGTCCCGGGACAGGGGTATTAGGATGGGAGCTGTTTTTT. Amino acids: CASSPGTGVLGWELFF. The gene calls are TRBV5-1 and TRBJ2-2, with 10 bases lining up with TRBD1. V lost 5 bases and J lost 9; bases outside the gene matches: 13. CDR1 is SGHRS and CDR2 is YFSETQ in the germline V gene. CDR3 length equals 16 residues.

This clone was seen just once. The J gene is TRBJ2-7, the V gene TRBV19; no reliable D call. Germline V gene data show CDR1 as LNHDA and CDR2 as SQIVND (reference sequence). The CDR3 has 14 amino acids. V was pared by 4 bases and J by 9 bases, with 19 bases between. The CDR3 region is CASSNDPTPERQYF. DNA for the CDR3: TGTGCCAGTAGTAACGACCCCACCCCAGAGAGGCAGTACTTC. The full variable domain, rest sourced from reference TRBV19 and TRBJ2-7, is DGGITQSPKYLFRKEGQNVTLSCEQNLNHDAMYWYRQDPGQGLRLIYYSQIVNDFQKGDIAEGYSVSREKKESFPLTVTSAQKNPTAFYLCASSNDPTPERQYFGPGTRLTVT.

V gene TRBV2 combines with J gene TRBJ2-2; 9 bases map to TRBD2. Germline-derived CDR1 and CDR2 are SNHLY and FYNNEI. The CDR3 covers 15 residues. Losses at the gene ends were 2 bases for V and 5 bases for J; bases not matched to a gene: 3. The CDR3 bases are TGTGCCAGCAGTGAATTAAGCGGGAGGACCGGGGAGCTGTTTTTT. Its translation is CASSELSGRTGELFF.

The V call is TRBV11-3, the J call TRBJ1-1; weak D call: TRBD1 (6 bases). V was pared by 3 bases and J by 9 bases, with 11 bases between. CDR1 is SGHNT, CDR2 YENEEA, per germline. The CDR3 extends over 12 amino acids. CDR3 sequence: CASSFTGNQAFF. The CDR3 nucleotides are TGTGCCAGCAGCTTTACAGGGAACCAAGCTTTCTTT.

This clone occurred a few times. This sequence joins TRBV19 and TRBJ1-1; 8 nucleotides align to TRBD1. After removal of 5 bases from V and 3 bases from J, the junction contained 8 bases not matched to a gene. This CDR3 is built from 15 residues. Looked up from germline, CDR1 is LNHDA and CDR2 is SQIVND (reference sequence). CDR3 in DNA: TGTGCCAGTAGTTGGACAGGGTCTGTGGACACTGAAGCTTTCTTT. Translating gives CASSWTGSVDTEAFF.